This entry features one T cell receptor beta chain sequence. Which antigen it targets is not known. No base quality values were provided; no much bigger clone lies one nucleotide off. This record belongs to a study of blood T cell repertoires in COVID-19 (dated by TCRdb to the early 2020s). A note on the overall study: Collaborator samples came from the United States, Italy and Spain and covered acute and convalescent phases of COVID-19. The prospective study material was composed of cDNA or gDNA derived from T cells, B-cell-depleted T cells, or PBMCs. Subjects who had been exposed to COVID-19, were actively infected with it, or had recovered from it provided the deeply sampled blood TCRbeta repertoires that made up the dataset. The repertoires were made available in a free public database intended to serve as a resource for research on the immune response to SARS-CoV-2. The samples were drawn from the first 160 participants of the ongoing ImmuneRACE study and from 1,254 subjects provided by 6 global collaborators. Sample metadata almost always included a de-identified subject ID, COVID-19 status, age in years and sex. Where HLA class I and class II types were available, the types were taken from metadata supplied by the sample provider, not from assay-based typing. Study-wide findings and limitations: The quantity of clinical and demographic metadata differed by source and by participant and was supplied without curation.

TCRbeta CDR3 regions were amplified from genomic DNA by means of the immunoSEQ Assay, a bias-controlled multiplex PCR. In the original analysis: The number of nucleated cells in each sample was estimated by amplification of reference gene primers within the assay. To quantify the absolute abundance of each unique TCRbeta CDR3 rearrangement, sequence reads were collapsed and filtered. For each sample, productive Simpson clonality was calculated by taking the square root of Simpson's diversity index across productive rearrangements. The table comes from immuneACCESS by way of TCRdb, which keeps in-frame sequences with V and J called. Part of the clones is missing from these tables; in studies checked, under half for an unresolved V gene and the rest for unknown reasons. The V and J calls and clone size were taken over from that table, and D and trimming were inferred from the DNA. This sample lists fewer than 150,000 clones; around 83% were detected once. The ten largest clones take up approximately 5.1% of the sample.

Taken from cysteine to phenylalanine, the CDR3 has 12 residues. Only the CDR3 region is kept as DNA, spanning 36 bases read in frame from base 1. The germline V gene (reference sequence) specifies WNHNN as CDR1 and SYGVQD as CDR2. A distance of 13 bases separates the germline ends of V and J, which lose 7 bases and 9 bases respectively. One collaborating source in Seattle enrolled patients during active infection and followed them longitudinally through the course of disease. Each collaborating institution followed its own protocols to collect whole blood in K2EDTA tubes. For TCRbeta analysis, collaborator samples were shipped as frozen whole blood, as isolated PBMCs, or as DNA extracted from either sample type.

This receptor was obtained from a woman aged 55-70 years with COVID-19, enrolled during active disease. The V and J genes are TRBV10-1 and TRBJ2-1; the D gene is perhaps TRBD1, from 5 matching bases. The sequenced material came from peripheral blood. The CDR3 protein is CASKGLWGEQFF. The nucleotides are TGCGCCAGCAAGGGGTTATGGGGTGAGCAGTTCTTC.